Included here is one T cell receptor (beta chain) sequence, with context. This CDR3 is built from 18 residues. CDR1 and CDR2 (germline): SGHTA, FQGTGA. Deletions cut 2 bases from V and 1 base from J, with 20 bases between. These data originate in a study of blood T cell repertoires in COVID-19. Study in general: Acute-phase and convalescent COVID-19 samples originated in the United States, Italy and Spain. Nucleic acid was either cDNA or gDNA, and it came from T cells, B-cell-depleted T cells, or PBMCs.

In the source study's methods: Cell counts per sample came from amplifying reference gene primers. The protocol was immunoSEQ multiplex PCR, while the TCRdb copy is restricted to in-frame clones and leaves out a portion. The V and J calls and clone size are taken from that table; D and trimming were inferred from the DNA. The profile covers hundreds of thousands of clones, with under 90% appearing a single time and under 7% taken by the ten largest. The gene calls are TRBV7-3 and TRBJ1-1; a weak D match, TRBD1 (6 bases). The origin of this receptor is a man aged 55 to 69 who had recovered from COVID-19. Sequencing was done on a sample of peripheral blood. In DNA form, the CDR3 reads TGTGCCAGCAGCTTAGTTCCCTCGACCGGGACATCGAACACTGAAGCTTTCTTT. Amino acid sequence: CASSLVPSTGTSNTEAFF.